A selection of T cell receptor beta chains follows, all from one sample in a study of chemoradiotherapy in HPV16-positive cancers. Data came from immunoSEQ multiplex PCR; TCRdb stores just in-frame clones and leaves some out. The top ten clones hold 36% of a sample with under 14,000 clones, about 68% of them seen once. This material was obtained from a patient who underwent chemoradiotherapy. The receptors shown here come from a human donor with HPV-associated anogenital cancer. The CDR3 runs from the conserved cysteine through the conserved F or W. The D gene is left open where the match is weak. Where a row states a size, it is once, few, many or the class of an expanded clone; other rows omit it.

>TRBV6-1|.|TRBJ2-3|.
TGTGCCAGCAGTGCAATTACCCGCACAGATACGCAGTATTTT
CASSAITRTDTQYF
>TRBV19|TRBD1|TRBJ2-3|.
TGTGCCAGTAGCAGGGGGCATTTGACGACCCCACAGCCCCATGATACGCAGTATTTT
CASSRGHLTTPQPHDTQYF
>TRBV11-3|.|TRBJ1-2|few
TGTGCCAGCAGCCGTGCGACAGGCCTCAACTATGGCTACACCTTC
CASSRATGLNYGYTF
>TRBV28|.|TRBJ2-3|once
TGTGCCAGCAGTTTAGGGGGGCTCGGCACAGATACGCAGTATTTT
CASSLGGLGTDTQYF
>TRBV6-6|TRBD2|TRBJ2-1|.
TGTGCCAGCAGTTATGGGGGGGAATACAATGAGCAGTTCTTC
CASSYGGEYNEQFF
>TRBV7-2|TRBD1|TRBJ2-5|.
TGTGCCAGCAGCTTGGGGACAGCGTTCCAAGAGACCCAGTACTTC
CASSLGTAFQETQYF
>TRBV5-5|TRBD1|TRBJ1-2|few
TGTGCCAGCAGCCAAGACAGGGCTCGTAGCTACACCTTC
CASSQDRARSYTF
>TRBV7-6|.|TRBJ1-2|.
TGTGCCAGCAGCTTCCGGGACGACTATGGCTACACCTTC
CASSFRDDYGYTF
>TRBV7-6|.|TRBJ1-1|.
TGTGCCAGCAGCGGGGACCTCCTCGGCACTGAAGCTTTCTTT
CASSGDLLGTEAFF
>TRBV5-1|.|TRBJ1-1|few
TGCGCCAGCAGGGGCCGTCTGAACACTGAAGCTTTCTTT
CASRGRLNTEAFF
>TRBV19|.|TRBJ2-3|.
TGTGCCAGTAGTGAGGGACGGTGGGGTTCAAGGGATACGCAGTATTTT
CASSEGRWGSRDTQYF
>TRBV6-5|.|TRBJ2-7|.
TGTGCCAGCAGTTACCCTGCAGGCGACTCCTACGAGCAGTACTTC
CASSYPAGDSYEQYF
>TRBV5-1|.|TRBJ1-4|.
TGCGCCAGCAGCTCCCGGGCCACGCTTAATGAAAAACTGTTTTTT
CASSSRATLNEKLFF
>TRBV9|.|TRBJ1-6|.
TGTGCCAGCAGCGCAGACCCGACAAATTCACCCCTCCACTTT
CASSADPTNSPLHF
>TRBV4-3|.|TRBJ1-4|medium-sized
TGCGCCAGCAGCCAAGATTCGTCGAAGGGCAGGGAAAAACTGTTTTTT
CASSQDSSKGREKLFF
>TRBV7-9|TRBD2|TRBJ2-7|.
TGTGCCAGCCGAAGCGGGAGGCGCGAGCAGTACTTC
CASRSGRREQYF
>TRBV21-1|.|TRBJ1-2|.
TGTGCCAGCAGCTGGTGGAGGGTTTGCGGCTACACCTTC
CASSWWRVCGYTF
>TRBV11-3|TRBD2|TRBJ2-5|.
TGTGCCAGCAGCTTAGGGCCGACTAGCGGAGAGACCCAGTACTTC
CASSLGPTSGETQYF
>TRBV7-9|.|TRBJ2-1|once
TGTGCCAGCAGCCGTACTAGGGTCGGGCAGTTCTTC
CASSRTRVGQFF
>TRBV12-5|.|TRBJ2-1|few
TGTGCTAGTGAGAGAAGGGCAGGGAGTAATGAGCAGTTCTTC
CASERRAGSNEQFF
>TRBV10-2|TRBD1|TRBJ1-6|few
TGCGCCAGCAGTCCCACCCGGGCTCGACAGGGGACACCCCTCCACTTT
CASSPTRARQGTPLHF
>TRBV9|.|TRBJ1-3|.
TGTGCCAGCAGCGTACCAGGGAGTGACACCATATATTTT
CASSVPGSDTIYF
>TRBV11-2|.|TRBJ1-4|.
TGTGCCAGCAGCCCGAGGGGGGGCAGAGGCACTAATGAAAAACTGTTTTTT
CASSPRGGRGTNEKLFF
>TRBV4-3|.|TRBJ2-6|medium-sized
TGCGCCAGCAGCCCAGTGGAGGGAGTTGGGGCCAACGTCCTGACTTTC
CASSPVEGVGANVLTF
>TRBV6-5|.|TRBJ1-5|once
TGTGCCAGCAGTCCCGCCGGCGGTCCTAATCAGCCCCAGCATTTT
CASSPAGGPNQPQHF
>TRBV18|TRBD1|TRBJ1-2|few
TGTGCCAGCTCACCTAACGGGAGGGGGCGTAACTATGGCTACACCTTC
CASSPNGRGRNYGYTF
>TRBV28|.|TRBJ1-1|.
TGTGCCAGCAGTCCTCACCGGGGCTGGAACACTGAAGCTTTCTTT
CASSPHRGWNTEAFF
>TRBV6-1|.|TRBJ1-1|.
TGTGCCAGCAGTCACAGGGAGAACACTGAAGCTTTCTTT
CASSHRENTEAFF
>TRBV19|TRBD1|TRBJ1-3|.
TGTGCCAGTAGTGCCGGAACAGGGGCTGGAAACACCATATATTTT
CASSAGTGAGNTIYF
>TRBV10-3|.|TRBJ1-1|.
TGTGCCATCAGTGAGCTAGGTAACACTGAAGCTTTCTTT
CAISELGNTEAFF
>TRBV27|TRBD1|TRBJ2-1|.
TGTGCCAGCAGTTTACAAAGACAGGGGGCAGTTGAGTTCTTC
CASSLQRQGAVEFF
>TRBV19|.|TRBJ1-6|.
TGTGCCAGTAAAGCTACCGCGGGACCCCTCCACTTT
CASKATAGPLHF
>TRBV7-6|.|TRBJ1-2|.
TGTGCCAGCAGCTTAGCGGGTCGCGGCTACACCTTC
CASSLAGRGYTF
>TRBV9|TRBD2|TRBJ2-2|.
TGTGCCAGCAGCGCTACGGCTAGCGGGGGGGCGAGAACCGGGGAGCTGTTTTTT
CASSATASGGARTGELFF
>TRBV7-6|.|TRBJ1-4|.
TGTGCCAGCAGCCAAGCGACATCCGCAACTAATGAAAAACTGTTTTTT
CASSQATSATNEKLFF
>TRBV7-2|TRBD2|TRBJ2-5|.
TGTGCCAGCAGCTTGGGGGCGGGGGGGCCGGAGACCCAGTACTTC
CASSLGAGGPETQYF
>TRBV5-1|.|TRBJ1-5|few
TGCGCCAGCAGCTTGCTGGGCGGCAATCAGCCCCAGCATTTT
CASSLLGGNQPQHF
>TRBV25-1|TRBD1|TRBJ2-1|.
TGTGCCAGCAGTGACCCTAGGGGACAGGCCTACAATGAGCAGTTCTTC
CASSDPRGQAYNEQFF
>TRBV25-1|TRBD1|TRBJ1-2|.
TGTGCCAGCAGCTCGGACAGGGGGCTCATCGGCGGTGGCTACACCTTC
CASSSDRGLIGGGYTF
>TRBV29-1|.|TRBJ2-3|.
TGCAGCGTTGAGGACACAGATACGCAGTATTTT
CSVEDTDTQYF
>TRBV5-1|.|TRBJ1-2|few
TGCGCCAGCAGCTTGAAGTTTGGGCCGGCCGGGGGCTACACCTTC
CASSLKFGPAGGYTF
>TRBV12-5|.|TRBJ1-1|once
TGTGCTAGTGGTTTGGCTTTCACAGCGAACACTGAAGCTTTCTTT
CASGLAFTANTEAFF
>TRBV30|.|TRBJ1-1|.
TGTGCCTGGAGTGGGAACGGTGAAGCTTTCTTT
CAWSGNGEAFF